This section outlines one TCR beta chain sequence together with its context. As originally analysed: Estimation of nucleated cell counts was performed using reference gene primer amplification. TCRdb keeps only in-frame clones here, not all; method: immunoSEQ multiplex PCR. The V and J calls and the clone size are those of that table, but D and trimming were determined from the DNA. This sample yields about 310,000 clones, of which around 87% are seen a single time; around 8% belongs to the top ten. This sample is drawn from a study of blood T cell repertoires in COVID-19. Study-wide context: T cells, B-cell-depleted T cells, or PBMCs provided the cDNA or gDNA that served as material.

The sequence was collected from a woman aged 45 to 65 who had recovered from COVID-19. Material for sequencing was peripheral blood.

The CDR3 DNA follows: TGTGCCATCAGTGACACAGGGGGCAGCTACGAGCAGTACTTC. It encodes CAISDTGGSYEQYF. This chain links TRBV10-3 with TRBJ2-7, with 9 nucleotides matching TRBD1. Germline trimming cut 3 bases from V and 3 bases from J; bases unmatched to any gene: 3. CDR1 ENHRY and CDR2 SYGVKD come from the germline V gene. The CDR3 is made up of 14 amino acids.